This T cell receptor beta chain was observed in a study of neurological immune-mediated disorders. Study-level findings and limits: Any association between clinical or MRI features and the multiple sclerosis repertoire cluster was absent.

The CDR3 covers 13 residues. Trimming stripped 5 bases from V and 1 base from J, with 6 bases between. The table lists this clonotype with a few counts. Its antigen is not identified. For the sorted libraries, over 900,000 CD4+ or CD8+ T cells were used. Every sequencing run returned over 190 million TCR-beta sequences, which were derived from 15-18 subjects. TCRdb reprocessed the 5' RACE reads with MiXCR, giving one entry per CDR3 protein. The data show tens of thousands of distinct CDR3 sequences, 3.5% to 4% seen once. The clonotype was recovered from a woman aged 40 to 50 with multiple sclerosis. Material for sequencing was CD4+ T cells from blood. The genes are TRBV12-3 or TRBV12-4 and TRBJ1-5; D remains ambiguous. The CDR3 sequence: CASSRASNQPQHF. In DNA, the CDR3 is TGTGCCAGCAGTCGGGCCAGCAATCAGCCCCAGCATTTT.